These 13 T cell receptor beta chains originate from one sample sequenced in a study of blood T cells in healthy people across ages. Primed by a sample-barcoded 5' primer and a J-beta primer mix, a second PCR proceeded for about 6 to 12 cycles. TCRdb reanalysed the 5' RACE reads using MiXCR and keeps one entry per CDR3 protein. Among about 620,000 distinct CDR3 sequences listed, roughly 20% were seen once. Sequences were obtained from blood. The receptors were sampled from a man aged 65-85 years in good health.

The chain has TRBV28 and TRBJ2-7, with TRBD2 identical over 8 bases. CDR3 length equals 15 residues. From germline, CDR1 is MDHEN and CDR2 SYDVKM. V was pared by 2 bases and J by 6 bases, with 9 bases of the junction left unmatched. The CDR3 here is CASSLPLAGRPEQYF. In nucleotides, the CDR3 is TGTGCCAGCAGTTTACCGCTAGCGGGCCGCCCCGAGCAGTACTTC.

This clonotype was picked up a small number of times. The V and J genes are TRBV5-1 and TRBJ2-1, with 11 bases that match TRBD2. V lost 1 base and J lost 5; bases outside the gene matches: 5. The CDR3 covers 16 residues. The germline V gene encodes CDR1 SGHRS and CDR2 YFSETQ. In DNA form, the CDR3 reads TGCGCCAGCAGCTTGTGGGGGACTAGCGGCAACAATGAGCAGTTCTTC. Its protein is CASSLWGTSGNNEQFF.

Notes on this clonotype: Since no conserved phenylalanine or tryptophan closes the CDR3, a read error is the likely cause. This rearrangement joins TRBV5-1 to TRBJ1-1; 8 positions match TRBD1. Germline trimming cut 0 bases from V and 0 bases from J; bases unmatched to any gene: 10. The CDR3 runs 18 residues. CDR1 and CDR2 (germline): SGHRS, YFSETQ. The CDR3 coding sequence is TGCGCCAGCAGCTTGGGGGACAGGTTGGGAGCCATGAACACTGAAGCTTTCCTT. Residues: CASSLGDRLGAMNTEAFL.

This clonotype occurred a few times. The chain couples TRBV3-1 to TRBJ1-2; TRBD1 might be the D (6 bases). The germline gives CDR1 LGHDT, CDR2 YNNKEL (reference sequence). There are 12 residues in the CDR3. With 6 bases removed from V and 6 bases from J, the gap between germline ends came to 11 bases. CDR3 nucleotide sequence: TGTGCCAGCAGTTCGGACAGTAATGGCTACACCTTC. Protein sequence: CASSSDSNGYTF. Drawing the rest from reference TRBV3-1 and TRBJ1-2, the complete variable domain is DTAVSQTPKYLVTQMGNDKSIKCEQNLGHDTMYWYKQDSKKFLKIMFSYNNKELIINETVPNRFSPKSPDKAHLNLHINSLELGDSAVYFCASSSDSNGYTFGSGTRLTVV.

This clonotype appeared a few times. The CDR3 protein is CASSPSRGPHNEQFF. Written as DNA, the CDR3 is TGTGCCAGCAGCCCTTCCAGGGGGCCCCACAATGAGCAGTTCTTC. The rearrangement links TRBV7-6 to TRBJ2-5, with 8 bases lining up with TRBD1. Near its end, the DNA agrees better with TRBJ2-1, so the J call may be wrong. The CDR3 is 15 amino acids. Looked up from germline, CDR1 is SGHVS and CDR2 is FNYEAQ.

This clonotype was counted a few times. The chain uses TRBV6-1 and TRBJ1-6; the D gene is possibly TRBD1 (5 bases). The CDR3 totals 12 residues. V was pared by 6 bases and J by 10 bases, with 10 bases between. The germline V gene encodes CDR1 MNHNS and CDR2 SASEGT. CDR3 nucleotides: TGTGCCAGCAGCGTCAGGGAGTCACCCCTCCACTTT. Amino acid sequence: CASSVRESPLHF.

This clonotype was seen more than once but under ten times. This chain uses TRBV20-1 with TRBJ1-2, with 9 bases matching TRBD1. Germline V gene data show CDR1 as DFQATT and CDR2 as SNEGSKA (reference sequence). The trim removed 4 bases at V and 8 bases at J, leaving 11 bases unmatched. The length of the CDR3 is 14 residues. The DNA for the CDR3 is TGCAGTGCTACCGAGCCCGGGACAGGGTACGGCTACACCTTC. Its translation: CSATEPGTGYGYTF.

V usage is TRBV4-3 and J usage is TRBJ2-1; D not resolved. The J call may be mistaken, given a closer DNA end match to TRBJ2-5. This CDR3 is built from 13 residues. CDR1 and CDR2 from the germline V gene are LGHNA and YSLEER. CDR3 DNA sequence: TGCGCCAGCAGCCAAGATGCGGCCGAGACCCAGTACTTC. Its translation is CASSQDAAETQYF.

There are many counts of this clonotype. This chain links TRBV5-1 with TRBJ1-6, with 7 bases that match TRBD1. Germline CDR1 SGHRS, CDR2 YFSETQ. The CDR3 sequence is 14 residues long. The V gene end was trimmed by 0 bases and the J gene end by 7 bases; junction bases not matched to a gene: 1. Here the CDR3 reads CASSLEGGNSPLHF. The CDR3 DNA reads TGCGCCAGCAGCTTGGAAGGGGGCAATTCACCCCTCCACTTT.

Worth noting for this clonotype: This CDR3 is missing its conserved last phenylalanine or tryptophan, likely due to a read error. CDR3 residues: CASSATGHLSNTEAFL. The CDR3 region has the DNA TGTGCCAGCAGCGCGACAGGGCATCTCTCTAACACTGAAGCTTTCCTT. The chain links TRBV9 to TRBJ1-1, with 7 bases fitting TRBD1. Germline V gives CDR1 SGDLS, CDR2 YYNGEE. Germline trimming cut 3 bases from V and 2 bases from J; bases unmatched to any gene: 10. The length of the CDR3 is 16 residues.

A few counts support this clonotype. The CDR3 DNA reads TGTGCCAGCAGTGAGTCTCGGAGGTCTGGGGCCAACGTCCTGACTTTC. This codes for CASSESRRSGANVLTF. The chain uses TRBV6-1 and TRBJ2-6, with D possibly TRBD2 on 5 matching bases. This CDR3 has 16 amino acids. CDR1 and CDR2 (germline): MNHNS, SASEGT. V was pared by 3 bases and J by 1 base, with 10 bases between.

There are a few counts of this clonotype. The CDR3 nucleotides read TGTGCCACCAGTGAGGGTGGGACAGGGAACACCGGGGAGCTGTTTTTT. It codes for CATSEGGTGNTGELFF. The chain recombines TRBV24-1 with TRBJ2-2, with TRBD1 identical over 8 bases. Trimming removed 4 bases from V and 1 base from J; junction bases left unmatched: 4. The CDR3 sequence is 16 residues long. Germline loops: CDR1 KGHDR, CDR2 SFDVKD.

This clonotype was detected only a few times. The CDR3 protein is CASRGEYEQYF. CDR3 nucleotides: TGTGCCAGCAGGGGGGAATACGAGCAGTACTTC. The V gene is TRBV2, the J gene TRBJ2-7, with D perhaps TRBD1 or TRBD2 (5 bases each). Trimming left V 6 bases short and J 4 bases short, with 7 bases between. Germline V gene lookup returns CDR1 SNHLY and CDR2 FYNNEI. The CDR3 sequence is 11 residues long.